The rows below give T cell receptor beta chains drawn from one sample of a study of blood T cell repertoires in COVID-19. Here immunoSEQ multiplex PCR was the method, and the copy in TCRdb shows in-frame clones only, minus some. Of roughly 350,000 clones in the sample, more than 85% were seen once. The sequencing input was PBMCs or T cells enriched from blood (not recorded which). Receptors originate from a woman between 25 and 40 years old who had recovered from COVID-19. CDR3s include the opening cysteine and the closing phenylalanine or tryptophan. D genes are given only for firm matches. Only part of the rows carry a size: once, few, many, or a class if the clone is expanded.

-	TRBJ1-1	-	TRBV7-2	CASSLDRQAMNTEAFF	TGTGCCAGCAGCTTAGACCGACAGGCCATGAACACTGAAGCTTTCTTT
-	TRBJ1-6	TRBD1	TRBV10-3	CAISDRDSPLHF	TGTGCCATCAGCGACAGGGATTCACCCCTCCACTTT
once	TRBJ2-6	-	TRBV28	CASSFTGANVLTF	TGTGCCAGCAGTTTTACTGGGGCCAACGTCCTGACTTTC
-	TRBJ2-5	-	TRBV6-2/TRBV6-3	CASSLSAGFGETQYF	TGTGCCAGCAGTTTATCGGCAGGGTTTGGAGAGACCCAGTACTTC
-	TRBJ1-6	TRBD1	TRBV6-5	CASSFRDRGFSPLHF	TGTGCCAGCAGTTTCCGGGACAGGGGTTTTTCACCCCTCCACTTT
once	TRBJ1-2	-	TRBV5-1	CASSLAAGVPWNGYTF	TGCGCCAGCAGCTTGGCCGCGGGGGTTCCATGGAATGGCTACACCTTC
-	TRBJ2-3	TRBD1	TRBV7-3	CASSLNPGGDADTQYF	TGTGCCAGCAGCTTAAATCCAGGGGGCGACGCAGATACGCAGTATTTT
-	TRBJ2-2	TRBD2	TRBV7-2	CASSFTSGGAGELFF	TGTGCCAGCAGCTTCACTAGCGGGGGGGCCGGGGAGCTGTTTTTT
-	TRBJ1-4	-	TRBV6-5	CASREGGPYEKLFF	TGTGCCAGCAGAGAGGGAGGGCCGTATGAAAAACTGTTTTTT
-	TRBJ2-6	-	TRBV5-1	CASSSHFSAGANVLTF	TGCGCCAGCAGCTCCCATTTTAGTGCTGGGGCCAACGTCCTGACTTTC
-	TRBJ2-5	-	TRBV28	CASSLSQGIMAQETQYF	TGTGCCAGCAGTTTATCTCAGGGGATCATGGCCCAAGAGACCCAGTACTTC
-	TRBJ1-4	TRBD1	TRBV19	CASSRTGLNEKLFF	TGTGCCAGTAGCCGGACAGGCCTTAATGAAAAACTGTTTTTT
-	TRBJ1-1	-	TRBV27	CASAGQSAEAFF	TGTGCCAGTGCCGGACAGTCAGCTGAAGCTTTCTTT
-	TRBJ1-6	TRBD1	TRBV4-1	CASSQGQGNSPLHF	TGCGCCAGCAGCCAAGGACAGGGGAATTCACCCCTCCACTTT
-	TRBJ1-1	-	TRBV5-1	CASRSLGGTTEAFF	TGCGCCAGCCGCTCTTTGGGGGGAACCACTGAAGCTTTCTTT
-	TRBJ2-3	TRBD1	TRBV7-2	CASGTASTDTQYF	TGTGCCAGCGGGACAGCTAGCACAGATACGCAGTATTTT
-	TRBJ1-2	-	TRBV28	CASSLTGYGYTF	TGTGCCAGCAGTCTCACGGGGTATGGCTACACCTTC
once	TRBJ1-3	-	TRBV4-3	CASSQEARLTGNTIYF	TGCGCCAGCAGCCAAGAGGCCAGGTTGACTGGAAACACCATATATTTT
-	TRBJ2-5	TRBD1	TRBV10-3	CAISESGSGGPPLQETQYF	TGTGCCATCAGTGAGTCCGGATCAGGGGGCCCTCCCCTCCAAGAGACCCAGTACTTC
-	TRBJ1-4	TRBD1	TRBV9	CASSVGDRGNEKLFF	TGTGCCAGCAGCGTAGGGGACAGGGGGAACGAAAAACTGTTTTTT
few	TRBJ1-2	-	TRBV28	CASTRTGTPLYGYTF	TGTGCCAGCACTCGGACCGGGACACCCCTCTATGGCTACACCTTC
-	TRBJ1-4	-	TRBV5-5	CASSFGPNEKLFF	TGTGCCAGCAGCTTCGGTCCCAATGAAAAACTGTTTTTT
-	TRBJ2-1	TRBD1	TRBV12-5	CASGLAGGREQFF	TGTGCTAGTGGTTTGGCAGGGGGCAGGGAGCAGTTCTTC
-	TRBJ1-5	-	TRBV7-2	CASSDWYNQPQHF	TGTGCCAGCAGCGACTGGTACAATCAGCCCCAGCATTTT
-	TRBJ2-7	TRBD2	TRBV5-1	CASSLERENYEQYF	TGCGCCAGCAGCTTGGAGCGGGAGAACTACGAGCAGTACTTC
-	TRBJ2-3	TRBD1	TRBV7-2	CASSARTGRNTDTQYF	TGTGCCAGCAGCGCTCGGACAGGGAGGAACACAGATACGCAGTATTTT
once	TRBJ1-2	-	TRBV7-9	CASSLDADRFGYTF	TGTGCCAGCAGCTTAGATGCGGACAGATTTGGCTACACCTTC
once	TRBJ2-5	TRBD2	TRBV7-2	CASTRGGRKETQYF	TGTGCCAGCACCCGGGGCGGGAGGAAGGAGACCCAGTACTTC
once	TRBJ2-7	-	TRBV5-3	CARSLRSIGPQGEQYF	TGTGCCAGAAGCTTGAGGAGTATAGGTCCCCAGGGGGAGCAGTACTTC
-	TRBJ2-1	-	TRBV5-1	CASKGDSSYNEQFF	TGCGCCAGCAAGGGCGACAGCTCCTACAATGAGCAGTTCTTC
-	TRBJ2-2	TRBD2	TRBV4-2	CASSQDAGVDTGELFF	TGTGCCAGCAGCCAAGATGCGGGGGTAGACACCGGGGAGCTGTTTTTT
-	TRBJ2-7	-	TRBV12-3/TRBV12-4	CASSRTNNYEQYF	TGTGCCAGCAGTCGAACCAACAACTACGAGCAGTACTTC
-	TRBJ2-3	TRBD1	TRBV11-3	CASSLTGGYGTDTQYF	TGTGCCAGCAGCTTGACAGGGGGATATGGCACAGATACGCAGTATTTT
-	TRBJ1-1	TRBD1	TRBV7-3	CASSFRQGGMNTEAFF	TGTGCCAGCAGCTTCCGACAGGGGGGTATGAACACTGAAGCTTTCTTT
-	TRBJ1-1	-	TRBV11-3	CASSPREGFTEAFF	TGTGCCAGCAGCCCCAGGGAGGGGTTCACTGAAGCTTTCTTT
-	TRBJ2-5	TRBD2	TRBV29-1	CSVDGTSGWRALETQYF	TGCAGCGTTGACGGGACTAGCGGTTGGAGAGCCCTAGAGACCCAGTACTTC
-	TRBJ2-1	TRBD2	TRBV19	CASRRLAGDNEQFF	TGTGCCAGTAGGAGACTAGCGGGGGACAATGAGCAGTTCTTC
-	TRBJ2-1	-	TRBV29-1	CSYEWTTFNEQFF	TGCAGCTATGAGTGGACAACGTTCAATGAGCAGTTCTTC
-	TRBJ2-2	-	TRBV24-1	CATSVRGPGELFF	TGTGCCACCAGTGTAAGGGGTCCCGGGGAGCTGTTTTTT
-	TRBJ2-6	TRBD2	TRBV7-8	CASSQLGGSGANVLTF	TGTGCCAGCAGCCAGCTCGGGGGGTCCGGGGCCAACGTCCTGACTTTC